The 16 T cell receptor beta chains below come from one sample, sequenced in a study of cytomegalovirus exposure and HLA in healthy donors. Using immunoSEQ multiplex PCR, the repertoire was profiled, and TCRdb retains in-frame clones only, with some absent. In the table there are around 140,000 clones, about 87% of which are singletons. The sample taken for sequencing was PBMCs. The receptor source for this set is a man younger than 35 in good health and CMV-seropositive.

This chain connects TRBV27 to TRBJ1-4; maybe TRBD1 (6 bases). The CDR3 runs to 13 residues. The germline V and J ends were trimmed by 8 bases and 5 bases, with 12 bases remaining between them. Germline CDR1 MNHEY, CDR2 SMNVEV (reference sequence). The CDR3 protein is CASRQGINEKLFF. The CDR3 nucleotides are TGTGCCAGCCGCCAGGGGATAAATGAAAAACTGTTTTTT.

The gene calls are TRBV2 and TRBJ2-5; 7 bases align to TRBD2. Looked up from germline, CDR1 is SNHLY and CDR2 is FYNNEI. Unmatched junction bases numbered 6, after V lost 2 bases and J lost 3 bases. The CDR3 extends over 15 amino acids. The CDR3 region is CASSEFGEGKETQYF. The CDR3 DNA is TGTGCCAGCAGTGAATTTGGGGAGGGCAAAGAGACCCAGTACTTC.

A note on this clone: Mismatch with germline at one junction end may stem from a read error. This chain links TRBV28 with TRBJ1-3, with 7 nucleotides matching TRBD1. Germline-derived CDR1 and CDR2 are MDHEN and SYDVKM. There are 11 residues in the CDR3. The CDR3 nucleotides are TGTGCCAGCACCAGGGGGGCGGCAAAAGATTTT. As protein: CASTRGAAKDF.

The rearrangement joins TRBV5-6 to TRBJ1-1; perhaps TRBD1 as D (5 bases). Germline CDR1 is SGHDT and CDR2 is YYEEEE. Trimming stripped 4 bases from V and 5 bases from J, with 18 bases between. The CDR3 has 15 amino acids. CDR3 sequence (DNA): TGTGCCAGCAGCCCCCGAGCAGGGAGGGATACTGAAGCTTTCTTT. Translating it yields CASSPRAGRDTEAFF.

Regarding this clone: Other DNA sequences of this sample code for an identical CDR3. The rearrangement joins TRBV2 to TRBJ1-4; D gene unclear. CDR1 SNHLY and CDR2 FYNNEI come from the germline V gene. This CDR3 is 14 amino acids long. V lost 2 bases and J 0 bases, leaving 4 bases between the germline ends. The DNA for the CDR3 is TGTGCCAGCAGTGAACGTGCAACTAATGAAAAACTGTTTTTT. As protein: CASSERATNEKLFF. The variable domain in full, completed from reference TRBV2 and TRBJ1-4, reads EPEVTQTPSHQVTQMGQEVILRCVPISNHLYFYWYRQILGQKVEFLVSFYNNEISEKSEIFDDQFSVERPDGSNFTLKIRSTKLEDSAMYFCASSERATNEKLFFGSGTQLSVL.

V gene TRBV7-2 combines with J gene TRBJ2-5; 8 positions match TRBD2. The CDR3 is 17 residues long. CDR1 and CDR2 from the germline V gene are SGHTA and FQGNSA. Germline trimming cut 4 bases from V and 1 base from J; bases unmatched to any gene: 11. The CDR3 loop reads CASSSGSGGPPQETQYF. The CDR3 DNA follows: TGTGCCAGCAGCTCGGGGAGCGGGGGCCCGCCCCAAGAGACCCAGTACTTC.

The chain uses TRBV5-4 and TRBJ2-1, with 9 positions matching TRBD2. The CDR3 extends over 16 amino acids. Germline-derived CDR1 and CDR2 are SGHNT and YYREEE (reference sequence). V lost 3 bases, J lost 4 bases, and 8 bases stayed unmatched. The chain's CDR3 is CASSSDGLAQYNEQFF. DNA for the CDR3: TGTGCCAGCAGCTCGGACGGACTAGCGCAATACAATGAGCAGTTCTTC.

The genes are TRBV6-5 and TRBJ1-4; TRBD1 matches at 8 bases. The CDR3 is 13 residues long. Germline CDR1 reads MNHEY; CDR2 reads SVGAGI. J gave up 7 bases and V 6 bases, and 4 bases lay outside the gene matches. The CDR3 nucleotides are TGTGCCAGCAGATTACAGGGGGTTGAAAAACTGTTTTTT. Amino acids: CASRLQGVEKLFF.

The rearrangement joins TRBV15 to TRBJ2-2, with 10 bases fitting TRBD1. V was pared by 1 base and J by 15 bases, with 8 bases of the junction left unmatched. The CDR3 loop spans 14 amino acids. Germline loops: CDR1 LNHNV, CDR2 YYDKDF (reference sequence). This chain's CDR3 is CATSRVRTGGEVFF. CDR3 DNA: TGTGCCACCAGCAGAGTGAGGACAGGGGGAGAAGTGTTTTTT.

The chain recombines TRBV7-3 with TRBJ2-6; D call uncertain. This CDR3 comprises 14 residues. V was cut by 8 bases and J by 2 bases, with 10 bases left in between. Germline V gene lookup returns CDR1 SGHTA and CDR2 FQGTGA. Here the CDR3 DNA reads TGTGCCAGCTCCCGGGTTCCTGGGGCCAACGTCCTGACTTTC. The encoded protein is CASSRVPGANVLTF.

The CDR3 region has the DNA TGCAGCGTTGAAATGGGGGACTTCGAAACGCAGTATTTT. As protein: CSVEMGDFETQYF. V is TRBV29-1 and J is TRBJ2-3; perhaps TRBD2 as D (6 bases). This CDR3 region has 13 residues. The V gene's germline CDR1 is SQVTM and CDR2 ANQGSEA. Trimming took off 2 bases at V and 9 bases at J, with 15 bases between the two ends.

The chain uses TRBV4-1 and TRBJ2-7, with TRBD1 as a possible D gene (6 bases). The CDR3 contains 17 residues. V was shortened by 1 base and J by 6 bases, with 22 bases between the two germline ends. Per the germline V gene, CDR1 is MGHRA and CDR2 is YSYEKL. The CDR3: CASSQAQLRDIKGEQYF. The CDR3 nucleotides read TGCGCCAGCAGCCAAGCACAACTCCGGGACATAAAGGGCGAGCAGTACTTC.

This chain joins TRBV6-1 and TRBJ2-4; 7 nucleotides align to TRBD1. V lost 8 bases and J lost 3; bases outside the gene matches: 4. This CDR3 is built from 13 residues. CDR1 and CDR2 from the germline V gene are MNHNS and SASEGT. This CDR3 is CASWDSFKNIQYF. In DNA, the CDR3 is TGTGCCAGCTGGGACAGTTTCAAAAACATTCAGTACTTC.

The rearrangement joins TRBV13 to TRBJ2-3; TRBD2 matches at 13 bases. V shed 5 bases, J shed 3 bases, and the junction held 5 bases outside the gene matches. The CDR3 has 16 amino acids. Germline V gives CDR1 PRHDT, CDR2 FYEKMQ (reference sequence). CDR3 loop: CASSPRTSGSTDTQYF. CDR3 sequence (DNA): TGTGCCAGCAGCCCCCGGACTAGCGGGAGTACAGATACGCAGTATTTT.

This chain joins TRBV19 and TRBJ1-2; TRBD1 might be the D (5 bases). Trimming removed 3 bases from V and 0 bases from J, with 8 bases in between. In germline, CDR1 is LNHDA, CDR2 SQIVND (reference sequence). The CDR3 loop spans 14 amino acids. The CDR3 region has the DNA TGTGCCAGTAGTATGGGGCCTCCTAACTATGGCTACACCTTC. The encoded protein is CASSMGPPNYGYTF.

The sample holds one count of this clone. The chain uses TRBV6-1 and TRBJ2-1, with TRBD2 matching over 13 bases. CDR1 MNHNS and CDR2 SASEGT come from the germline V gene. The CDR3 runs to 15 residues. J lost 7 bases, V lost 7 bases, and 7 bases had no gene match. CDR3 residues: CASKEGLAGSNEQFF. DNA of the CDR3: TGTGCCAGCAAAGAGGGACTAGCGGGGTCGAATGAGCAGTTCTTC.